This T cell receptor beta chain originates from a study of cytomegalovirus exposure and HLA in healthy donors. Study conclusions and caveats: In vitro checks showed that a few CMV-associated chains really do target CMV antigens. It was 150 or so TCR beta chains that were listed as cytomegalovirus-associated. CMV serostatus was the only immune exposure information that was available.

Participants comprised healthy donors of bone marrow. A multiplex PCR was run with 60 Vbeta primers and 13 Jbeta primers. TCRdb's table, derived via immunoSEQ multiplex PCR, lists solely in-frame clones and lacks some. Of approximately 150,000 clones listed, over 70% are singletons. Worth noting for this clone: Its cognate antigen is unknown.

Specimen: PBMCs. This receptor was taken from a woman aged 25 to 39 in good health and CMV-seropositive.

CDR3 sequence (DNA): TGTGCCAGCAGCTTTATCCTGGGGGGTGAAAAACTGTTTTTT. Its translation: CASSFILGGEKLFF. This chain uses TRBV7-6 with TRBJ1-4; tentatively, D is TRBD1 (5 bases). In germline, CDR1 is SGHVS, CDR2 FNYEAQ. V dropped 3 bases and J dropped 7 bases, with 12 bases sitting between them. This CDR3 is built from 14 residues.